The 3 T cell receptor beta chains reported below all come from one sample, sequenced in a study of identical twins (dated by TCRdb to about 2016). Library creation used 5' RACE. The instrument given in TCRdb is Illumina HiSeq 2000. Starting from the raw public reads, TCRdb applied fastp trimming at Q25, assembled clones with MiXCR and retained in-frame beta chains. Each CDR3 protein appears once, grouped with its most common genes and DNA. The sample yields hundreds of thousands of distinct CDR3 sequences; approximately 8.3% were counted once. Clones ranked in the top ten supply less than 2.5% of the sample. The same sample was also used in a study of yellow fever vaccine responses in identical twins.

Sequences were obtained from memory (CD45RO+) T cells sorted from blood. The sample's cell subset or site label is to be understood as: CD45RO+ enriched T cells. Receptors originate from a woman aged 18-29 years in good health.

The chain has TRBV7-2 and TRBJ2-7, with TRBD2 matching 8 bases. This CDR3 is built from 15 residues. After removal of 5 bases from V and 7 bases from J, the junction contained 13 bases not matched to a gene. Germline loops: CDR1 SGHTA, CDR2 FQGNSA. The CDR3: CASSSSGIYVEEQYF. The CDR3 DNA sequence: TGTGCCAGCAGCAGTAGCGGGATCTATGTAGAGGAGCAGTACTTC. Together with reference TRBV7-2 and TRBJ2-7, the CDR3 gives the full variable domain: GAGVSQSPSNKVTEKGKDVELRCDPISGHTALYWYRQSLGQGLEFLIYFQGNSAPDKSGLPSDRFSAERTGGSVSTLTIQRTQQEDSAVYLCASSSSGIYVEEQYFGPGTRLTVT.

This clonotype came up a few times. The chain joins TRBV20-1 to TRBJ2-7, with D possibly TRBD1 on 5 matching bases. Trimming cost V 4 bases and J 2 bases, with 12 bases left between them. CDR3 size: 13 residues. Per the germline V gene, CDR1 is DFQATT and CDR2 is SNEGSKA (reference sequence). Written as DNA, the CDR3 is TGCAGTGCTACCAGGGTATCGGCCTACGAGCAGTACTTC. Residues: CSATRVSAYEQYF.

V and J are TRBV3-1 and TRBJ1-5; D gene unclear. The V gene lost 4 bases and the J gene lost 2 bases, with 9 bases spanning the gap. Germline V CDR1 and CDR2: LGHDT, YNNKEL (reference sequence). The CDR3 covers 14 residues. The CDR3 DNA follows: TGTGCCAGCAGCCGCGGGGATCGCAATCAGCCCCAGCATTTT. This encodes CASSRGDRNQPQHF.